The clone carrying this T cell receptor (beta chain) was seen a few times. The sample contains more than one DNA sequence encoding this CDR3. The sample comes from a study of shared clonotypes between healthy human individuals. Profiling relied on immunoSEQ multiplex PCR, and the TCRdb table lists in-frame clones only, not all of them. The table shows about a million clones, with 70% to 85% occurring only once. Input material: memory CD4+ T cells from PBMCs. The subset: CD45RA-negative fraction. This receptor was obtained from a man younger than 35 in good health. Some clones in this sample may be carry-over from other donors' samples.

CDR3 sequence (DNA): TGTGCCAGCAGTTTCCCCGCTAGCGGGAGTTCCGATGAGCAGTTCTTC. This translates into CASSFPASGSSDEQFF. This rearrangement joins TRBV28 to TRBJ2-1, with 10 bases fitting TRBD2. The CDR3 length is 16 residues. V was pared by 3 bases and J by 8 bases, with 10 bases of the junction left unmatched. Germline assignment: CDR1 MDHEN and CDR2 SYDVKM.